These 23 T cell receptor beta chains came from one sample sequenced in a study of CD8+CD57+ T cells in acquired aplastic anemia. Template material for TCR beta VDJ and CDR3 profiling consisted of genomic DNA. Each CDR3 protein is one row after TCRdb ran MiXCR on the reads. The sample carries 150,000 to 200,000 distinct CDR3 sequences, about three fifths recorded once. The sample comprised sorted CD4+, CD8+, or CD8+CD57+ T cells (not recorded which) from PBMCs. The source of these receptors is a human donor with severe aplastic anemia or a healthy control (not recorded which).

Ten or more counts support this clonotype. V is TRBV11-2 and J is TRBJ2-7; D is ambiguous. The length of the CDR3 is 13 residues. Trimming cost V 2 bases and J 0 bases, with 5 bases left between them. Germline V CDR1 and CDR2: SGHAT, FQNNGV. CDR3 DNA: TGTGCCAGCAGCTTAACCGACTCCTACGAGCAGTACTTC. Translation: CASSLTDSYEQYF.

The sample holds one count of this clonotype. The CDR3 DNA sequence: TGCAGCGTTGGGGATGGACGGGATACGCAGTATTTT. Translating gives CSVGDGRDTQYF. The gene calls are TRBV29-1 and TRBJ2-3, with unresolved D. This CDR3 is built from 12 residues. The V gene's germline CDR1 is SQVTM and CDR2 ANQGSEA. Between the trimmed V and J ends, which lost 4 bases and 6 bases, there was a span of 11 bases.

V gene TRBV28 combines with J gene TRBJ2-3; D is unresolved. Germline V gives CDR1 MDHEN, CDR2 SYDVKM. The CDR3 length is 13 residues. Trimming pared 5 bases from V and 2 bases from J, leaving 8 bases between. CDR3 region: CASSAPATDTQYF. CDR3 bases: TGTGCCAGCAGTGCGCCCGCCACAGATACGCAGTATTTT.

CDR3 nucleotides: TGTGCCACCAGCCCCGGCGAGGGGGCCCCAGAGACCCAGTACTTC. Translation gives CATSPGEGAPETQYF. This chain links TRBV15 with TRBJ2-5, with TRBD1 identical over 7 bases. Germline V lookup: CDR1 LNHNV, CDR2 YYDKDF (reference sequence). CDR3 length: 15 amino acids. V was pared by 5 bases and J by 4 bases, with 10 bases of the junction left unmatched.

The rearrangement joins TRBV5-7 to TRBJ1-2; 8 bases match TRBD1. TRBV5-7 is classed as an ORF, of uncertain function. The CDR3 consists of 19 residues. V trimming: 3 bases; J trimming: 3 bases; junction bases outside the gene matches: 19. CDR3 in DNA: TGTGCCAGCAGCTGGGGCGGGACGGGGTGGACAGGGAAGGACTATGGCTACACCTTC. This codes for CASSWGGTGWTGKDYGYTF.

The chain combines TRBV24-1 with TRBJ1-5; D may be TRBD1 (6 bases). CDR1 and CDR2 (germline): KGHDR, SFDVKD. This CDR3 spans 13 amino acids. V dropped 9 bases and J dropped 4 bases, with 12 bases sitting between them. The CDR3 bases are TGTGCCACCTCGAGGAGGGGGAATCAGCCCCAGCATTTT. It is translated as CATSRRGNQPQHF.

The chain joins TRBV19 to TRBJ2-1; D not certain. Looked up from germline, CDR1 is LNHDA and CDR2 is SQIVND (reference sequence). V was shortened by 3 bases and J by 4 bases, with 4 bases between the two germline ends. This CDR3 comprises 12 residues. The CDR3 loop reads CASSIYYNEQFF. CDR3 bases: TGTGCCAGTAGTATCTATTACAATGAGCAGTTCTTC.

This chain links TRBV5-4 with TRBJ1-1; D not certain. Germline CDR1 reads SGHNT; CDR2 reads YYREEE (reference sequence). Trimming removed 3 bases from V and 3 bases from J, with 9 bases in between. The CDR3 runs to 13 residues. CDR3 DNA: TGTGCCAGCAGCTCCGGACGGTACACTGAAGCTTTCTTT. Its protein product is CASSSGRYTEAFF.

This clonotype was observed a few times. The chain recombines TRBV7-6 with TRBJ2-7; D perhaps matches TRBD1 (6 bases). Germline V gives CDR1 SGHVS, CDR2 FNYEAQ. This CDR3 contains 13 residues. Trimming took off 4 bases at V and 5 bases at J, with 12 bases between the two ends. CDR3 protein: CASSSNRVDEQYF. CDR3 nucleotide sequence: TGTGCCAGCAGCTCAAACAGGGTAGACGAGCAGTACTTC.

CDR3 DNA: TGTGCCAGCAGCTTACCCTTACCCACAGATACGCAGTATTTT. Protein: CASSLPLPTDTQYF. The V gene is TRBV7-9, the J gene TRBJ2-3; the D is unclear. Germline CDR1 and CDR2: SEHNR and FQNEAQ (reference sequence). This CDR3 contains 14 residues. Trimming cost V 2 bases and J 2 bases, with 8 bases left between them.

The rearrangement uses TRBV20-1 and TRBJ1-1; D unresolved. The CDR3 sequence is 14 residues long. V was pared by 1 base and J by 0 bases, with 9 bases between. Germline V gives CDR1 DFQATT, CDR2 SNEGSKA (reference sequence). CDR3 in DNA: TGCAGTGCTAGAGTGGAGCCCATGAACACTGAAGCTTTCTTT. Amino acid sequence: CSARVEPMNTEAFF.

Here the CDR3 DNA reads TGTGCCAGCAGCTTAGAAGACGGCTTCTACGAGCAGTACTTC. This encodes CASSLEDGFYEQYF. The chain has TRBV7-9 and TRBJ2-7; D remains unclear. The germline CDR1 and CDR2 sequences are SEHNR and FQNEAQ (reference sequence). V shed 1 base and J shed 3 bases, with 10 bases lying between them. This CDR3 contains 14 residues.

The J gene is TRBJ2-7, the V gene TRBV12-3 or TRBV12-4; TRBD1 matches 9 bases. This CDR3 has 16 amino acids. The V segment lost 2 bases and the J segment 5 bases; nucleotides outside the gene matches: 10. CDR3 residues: CASSLTGTGQMNEQYF. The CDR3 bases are TGTGCCAGCAGTTTAACTGGGACAGGGCAGATGAACGAGCAGTACTTC.

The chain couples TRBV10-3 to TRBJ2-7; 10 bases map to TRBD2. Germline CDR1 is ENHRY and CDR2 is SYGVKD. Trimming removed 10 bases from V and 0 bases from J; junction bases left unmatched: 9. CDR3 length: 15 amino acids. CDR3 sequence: CASASGGLSSYEQYF. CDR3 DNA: TGTGCCAGCGCTAGCGGGGGCCTCAGCTCCTACGAGCAGTACTTC.

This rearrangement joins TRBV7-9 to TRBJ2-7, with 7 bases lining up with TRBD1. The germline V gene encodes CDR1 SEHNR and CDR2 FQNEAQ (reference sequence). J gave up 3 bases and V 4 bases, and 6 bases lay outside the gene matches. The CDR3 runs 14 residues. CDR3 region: CASSSRAGGYEQYF. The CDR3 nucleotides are TGTGCCAGCAGCTCGAGGGCAGGGGGCTACGAGCAGTACTTC.

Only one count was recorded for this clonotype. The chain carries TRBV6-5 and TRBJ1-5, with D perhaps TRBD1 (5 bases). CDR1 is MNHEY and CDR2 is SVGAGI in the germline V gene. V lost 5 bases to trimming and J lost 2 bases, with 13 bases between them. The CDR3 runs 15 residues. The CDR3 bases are TGTGCCAGCAGTCTCTGGGGAGGGGGCAATCAGCCCCAGCATTTT. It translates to CASSLWGGGNQPQHF.

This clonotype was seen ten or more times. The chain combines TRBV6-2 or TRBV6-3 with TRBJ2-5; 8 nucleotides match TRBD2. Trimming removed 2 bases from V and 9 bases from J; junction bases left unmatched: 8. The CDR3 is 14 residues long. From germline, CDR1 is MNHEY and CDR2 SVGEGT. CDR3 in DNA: TGTGCCAGCAGTTACAGCGAGCGGGGGTACCCCCAGTACTTC. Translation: CASSYSERGYPQYF.

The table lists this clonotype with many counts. The CDR3 loop reads CASSLAQFEQFF. CDR3 in DNA: TGTGCCAGCAGCTTGGCCCAGTTCGAGCAGTTCTTC. The chain uses TRBV5-8 and TRBJ2-1; D unresolved. Germline V gene lookup returns CDR1 SGHTS and CDR2 YDEGEE. There are 12 residues in the CDR3. V lost 0 bases and J 10 bases, leaving 8 bases between the germline ends.

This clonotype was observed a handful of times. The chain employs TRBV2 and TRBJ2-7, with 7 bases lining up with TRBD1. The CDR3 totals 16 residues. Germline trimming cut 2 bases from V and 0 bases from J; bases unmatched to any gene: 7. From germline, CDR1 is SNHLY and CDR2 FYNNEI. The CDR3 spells CASSELDRINSYEQYF. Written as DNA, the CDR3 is TGTGCCAGCAGTGAACTGGACAGGATAAACTCCTACGAGCAGTACTTC.

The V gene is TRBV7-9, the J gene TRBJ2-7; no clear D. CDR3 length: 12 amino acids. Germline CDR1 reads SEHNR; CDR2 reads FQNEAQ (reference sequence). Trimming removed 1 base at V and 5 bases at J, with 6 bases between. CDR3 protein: CASSLGPNEQYF. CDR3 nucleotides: TGTGCCAGCAGCTTAGGTCCAAACGAGCAGTACTTC.

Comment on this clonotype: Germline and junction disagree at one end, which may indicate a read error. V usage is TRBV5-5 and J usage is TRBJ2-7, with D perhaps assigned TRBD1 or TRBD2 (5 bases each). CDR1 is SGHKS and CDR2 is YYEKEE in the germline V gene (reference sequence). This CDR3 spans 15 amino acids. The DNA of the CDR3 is TGCGCCAGCAGCTTCCTAGGGACCAATACCTACGAGCAGTACTTC. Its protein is CASSFLGTNTYEQYF.

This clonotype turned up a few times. The CDR3 DNA is TGTGCCAGCAGCTTAGGGCAGACTACCTACGAGCAGTACTTC. It yields the protein CASSLGQTTYEQYF. The V call is TRBV7-3, the J call TRBJ2-7; possible D gene TRBD2, 5 bases. This CDR3 has 14 residues. Trimming took off 2 bases at V and 2 bases at J, with 10 bases between the two ends. Germline V lookup: CDR1 SGHTA, CDR2 FQGTGA.

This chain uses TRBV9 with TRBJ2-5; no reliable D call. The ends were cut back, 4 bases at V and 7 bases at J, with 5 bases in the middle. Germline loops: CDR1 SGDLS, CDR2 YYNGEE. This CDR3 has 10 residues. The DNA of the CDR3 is TGTGCCAGCAGCCAGAGGACCCAGTACTTC. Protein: CASSQRTQYF.